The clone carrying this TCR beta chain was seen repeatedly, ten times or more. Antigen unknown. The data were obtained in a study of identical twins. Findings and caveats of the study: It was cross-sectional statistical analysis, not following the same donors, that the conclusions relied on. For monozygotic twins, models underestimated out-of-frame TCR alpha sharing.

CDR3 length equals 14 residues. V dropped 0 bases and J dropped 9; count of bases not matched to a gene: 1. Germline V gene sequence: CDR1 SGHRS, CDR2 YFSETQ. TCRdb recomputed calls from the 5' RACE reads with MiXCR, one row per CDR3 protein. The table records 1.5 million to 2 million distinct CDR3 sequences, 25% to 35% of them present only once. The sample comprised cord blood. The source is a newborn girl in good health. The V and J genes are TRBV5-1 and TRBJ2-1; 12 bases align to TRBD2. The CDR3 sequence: CASSLGLAGVEQFF. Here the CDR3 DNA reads TGCGCCAGCAGCTTGGGACTAGCGGGAGTTGAGCAGTTCTTC. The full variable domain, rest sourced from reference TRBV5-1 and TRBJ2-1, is KAGVTQTPRYLIKTRGQQVTLSCSPISGHRSVSWYQQTPGQGLQFLFEYFSETQRNKGNFPGRFSGRQFSNSRSEMNVSTLELGDSALYLCASSLGLAGVEQFFGPGTRLTVL.